These T cell receptor beta chains were read from a single sample in a study of blood T cell repertoires in COVID-19. Profiled with immunoSEQ multiplex PCR; TCRdb holds only in-frame clones, not every one. The sample shows around 200,000 clones, around 85% of them seen only once. The source material was peripheral blood. The receptors stem from a woman between 50 and 59 years old with acute or convalescent COVID-19. Both conserved end residues are part of each CDR3. D genes are given only for firm matches. The size field is filled for only some rows; it gives once, few, many or a size class.

clone_size j_call v_call d_call cdr3_nt cdr3_aa
. TRBJ1-3 TRBV6-1 TRBD1 TGTGCCAGCAGTGGCGCCGGGACAGGCTACGGAAACACCATATATTTT CASSGAGTGYGNTIYF
. TRBJ2-4 TRBV13 . TGTGCCAGCAGCTTAGCGGAGGGGGCGCAGGAGAACATTCAGTACTTC CASSLAEGAQENIQYF
. TRBJ2-3 TRBV7-9 TRBD2 TGTGCCAGCAGCCAATTGACTAGCGGGAGTGGCACAGATACGCAGTATTTT CASSQLTSGSGTDTQYF
. TRBJ2-2 TRBV9 . TGTGCCAGCAGCGCAATAGCGTCCGGGGAGCTGTTTTTT CASSAIASGELFF
. TRBJ2-7 TRBV19 TRBD1 TGTGCCAGTAGGGGGACAGGGGGCTACCACGAGCAGTACTTC CASRGTGGYHEQYF
. TRBJ2-3 TRBV10-3 TRBD2 TGTGCCATCAAACCCGGACTAGCGGGGTCCACAGATACGCAGTATTTT CAIKPGLAGSTDTQYF
. TRBJ2-2 TRBV7-9 TRBD1 TGTGCCAGCAGGGTCGGACAGGGAGGAACCGGGGAGCTGTTTTTT CASRVGQGGTGELFF
. TRBJ2-5 TRBV24-1 TRBD2 TGTGCCACCAGTGATTTGTGGGCTAGCGGGAGGGCGGTGGACCAAGAGACCCAGTACTTC CATSDLWASGRAVDQETQYF
. TRBJ2-2 TRBV3-1/TRBV3-2 TRBD1 TGTGCCAGCAGCCATGGCGGGACAGGGCTTCAGTCTTACACCGGGGAGCTGTTTTTT CASSHGGTGLQSYTGELFF
few TRBJ1-5 TRBV7-8 TRBD1 TGTGCCAGCAGCTTAATCGGGACAGGTTTCAGCAATCAGCCCCAGCATTTT CASSLIGTGFSNQPQHF
few TRBJ1-2 TRBV3-1/TRBV3-2 . TGTGCCAGCAGCCAAGAGGAGTATTCCTATGGCTACACCTTC CASSQEEYSYGYTF
. TRBJ1-2 TRBV6-5 . TGTGCCAGCAGTCCCGGGGCTAACTATGGCTACACCTTC CASSPGANYGYTF
. TRBJ2-3 TRBV24-1 TRBD1 TGTGCCACCAGCACTACAGGGGGCAACACAGATACGCAGTATTTT CATSTTGGNTDTQYF
. TRBJ2-2 TRBV5-6 TRBD2 TGTGCCAGCAGCCCCGGACTAGCGGGAGAAATCGCGGGGGAGCTGTTTTTT CASSPGLAGEIAGELFF
few TRBJ2-7 TRBV27 TRBD1 TGTGCCAGCAGATCCATGGGACAGATCTACGAGCAGTACTTC CASRSMGQIYEQYF
. TRBJ1-5 TRBV7-9 TRBD1 TGTGCCAGCAGCAAGACAGGGGGCCCAGATCAGCCCCAGCATTTT CASSKTGGPDQPQHF
. TRBJ2-3 TRBV5-1 TRBD1 TGCGCCAGCAGCTCCGGACAGGGATCCCCTCACACAGATACGCAGTATTTT CASSSGQGSPHTDTQYF
. TRBJ1-2 TRBV11-2 TRBD1 TGTGCCAGCAGCTCGACAGGGGTTAACTATGGCTACACCTTC CASSSTGVNYGYTF
. TRBJ1-2 TRBV3-1/TRBV3-2 . TGTGCCAGCAGCCAGGCGGGTTTGGATGGCTACACCTTC CASSQAGLDGYTF
. TRBJ1-2 TRBV30 . TGTGCCTGGAGACCGGACACGTACGGTAACTATGGCTACACCTTC CAWRPDTYGNYGYTF
. TRBJ2-7 TRBV6-2/TRBV6-3 TRBD1 TGTGCCAGCAGTAGACGGACAGGGGGGGACGAGCAGTACTTC CASSRRTGGDEQYF
. TRBJ2-3 TRBV7-2 TRBD2 TGTGCCAGCAGCTCGCCGGGACTAGCGGGAGGGCCGTCGGCAGATACGCAGTATTTT CASSSPGLAGGPSADTQYF
. TRBJ1-3 TRBV18 . TGTGCCAGCTCACCCGTACAGGGATCTGGAAACACCATATATTTT CASSPVQGSGNTIYF
. TRBJ2-7 TRBV7-5 . TGTGTCAGAAGCTTCCCACCACGGGGCTCCTACGAGCAGTACTTC CVRSFPPRGSYEQYF
. TRBJ2-7 TRBV6-4 . TGTGCCAGCCCTATTCTGCAGGGCCCGTACTTC CASPILQGPYF
. TRBJ1-6 TRBV2 . TGTGCCAGCAGTGAAGGTTTGTCGGGTTCACCCCTCCACTTT CASSEGLSGSPLHF
. TRBJ2-7 TRBV25-1 . TGTGCCAGCAGCGTACGTTGGGGGCCGTCCTACGAGCAGTACTTC CASSVRWGPSYEQYF
. TRBJ2-3 TRBV10-3 TRBD2 TGTGCCATCAGTGCGGGGACTAGCGGGAGCTTCGGAGATACGCAGTATTTT CAISAGTSGSFGDTQYF
. TRBJ2-7 TRBV3-1/TRBV3-2 . TGTGCCCCCAAAGGAGTTCGACAGGACTCCTACGAGCAGTACTTC CAPKGVRQDSYEQYF
. TRBJ1-6 TRBV6-5 . TGTGCCAGCAGACCGGGACAACTTAATTCACCCCTCCACTTT CASRPGQLNSPLHF
. TRBJ1-1 TRBV6-5 TRBD1 TGTGCCACTCGGGACAGGGTGAACACTGAAGCTTTCTTT CATRDRVNTEAFF
. TRBJ1-5 TRBV27 . TGTGCCAGCCGCAGGACAGACCTAAGCAATCAGCCCCAGCATTTT CASRRTDLSNQPQHF
once TRBJ1-4 TRBV19 TRBD1 TGTGCCAGTGGACAGGGGGCCTCTGCAACTAATGAAAAACTGTTTTTT CASGQGASATNEKLFF
. TRBJ2-4 TRBV19 . TGTGCCAGTAGTCCCAGGCGGCAGGGTGGGAACATTCAGTACTTC CASSPRRQGGNIQYF
. TRBJ2-1 TRBV19 . TGTGCCAGTAGTATACGGGGTGGGCTGGATGAGCAGTTCTTC CASSIRGGLDEQFF
. TRBJ1-2 TRBV6-5 . TGTGCCAGCAGTCCGTTTGTGACGGGGAGCTATGGCTACACCTTC CASSPFVTGSYGYTF
. TRBJ1-3 TRBV5-1 . TGCGCCAGCAGCTTGGCGGGGAGTGGAAACACCATATATTTT CASSLAGSGNTIYF
few TRBJ1-2 TRBV25-1 . TGTGCCAGCATGGCAGGGCCAAGTGGCTACACCTTC CASMAGPSGYTF
few TRBJ2-1 TRBV3-1/TRBV3-2 TRBD2 TGTGCCAGCAGCCTCGTGGGGGAGGGACCGTTCTTC CASSLVGEGPFF
. TRBJ2-1 TRBV10-2 . TGCGCCAGCAGTGATGGCGGGACTGGTTACAATGAGCAGTTCTTC CASSDGGTGYNEQFF
. TRBJ2-5 TRBV19 . TGTGCCAGTAGTATAGACACTATCCAAGAGACCCAGTACTTC CASSIDTIQETQYF
. TRBJ1-2 TRBV5-8 TRBD1 TGTGCCAGCAGCTTCCGGGACAGGGGAGTAGGGCCAAACTATGGCTACACCTTC CASSFRDRGVGPNYGYTF
. TRBJ2-1 TRBV2 TRBD2 TGTGCCAGCTCGAGGGGACTAGCGGGGCCATGGGAGCAGTTCTTC CASSRGLAGPWEQFF
. TRBJ2-1 TRBV7-7 TRBD2 TGTGCCAGCAGCGTACTAGCGGGGGGGAATGAGCAGTTCTTC CASSVLAGGNEQFF
. TRBJ1-3 TRBV5-1 . TGCGCCAGCAGCACGACAGCCAACTCTGGAAACACCATATATTTT CASSTTANSGNTIYF
. TRBJ2-5 TRBV10-3 TRBD2 TGTGCCTCCGCGGGGGGCACACAAGAGACCCAGTACTTC CASAGGTQETQYF